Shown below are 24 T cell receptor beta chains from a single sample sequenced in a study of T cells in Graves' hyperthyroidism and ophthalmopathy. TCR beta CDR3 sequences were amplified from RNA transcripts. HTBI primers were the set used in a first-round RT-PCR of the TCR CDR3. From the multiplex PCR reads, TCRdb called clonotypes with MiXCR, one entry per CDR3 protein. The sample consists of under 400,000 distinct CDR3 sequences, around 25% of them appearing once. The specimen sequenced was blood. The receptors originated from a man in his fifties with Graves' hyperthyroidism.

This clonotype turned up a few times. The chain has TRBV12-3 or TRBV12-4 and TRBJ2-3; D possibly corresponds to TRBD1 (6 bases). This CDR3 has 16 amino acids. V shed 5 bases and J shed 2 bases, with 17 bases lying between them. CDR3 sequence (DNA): TGTGCCAGCAGTGCCCACAGGGCCGGATACACAGATACGCAGTATTTT. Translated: CASSAHRAGYTDTQYF.

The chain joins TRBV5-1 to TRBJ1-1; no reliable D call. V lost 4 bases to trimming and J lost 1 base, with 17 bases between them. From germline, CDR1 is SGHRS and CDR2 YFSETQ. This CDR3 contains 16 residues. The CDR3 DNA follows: TGCGCCAGCAGCCCGGGTCTCCACGGCAGGAACACTGAAGCTTTCTTT. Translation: CASSPGLHGRNTEAFF.

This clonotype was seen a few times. In DNA form, the CDR3 reads TGCGCCAGCAGCTTGCAGGCTAGCACGGGAGGGGCAGATACGCAGTATTTT. Translating it yields CASSLQASTGGADTQYF. The J gene is TRBJ2-3, the V gene TRBV5-1, with 8 bases aligning to TRBD2. V lost 1 base, J lost 4 bases, and 11 bases stayed unmatched. The CDR3 spans 17 residues. Germline CDR1 reads SGHRS; CDR2 reads YFSETQ.

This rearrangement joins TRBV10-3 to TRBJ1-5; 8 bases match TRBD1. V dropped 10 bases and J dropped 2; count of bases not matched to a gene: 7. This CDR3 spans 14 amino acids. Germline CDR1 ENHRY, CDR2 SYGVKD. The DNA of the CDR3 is TGTGCCACGGACAGGGTACGAGGCAATCAGCCCCAGCATTTT. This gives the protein CATDRVRGNQPQHF.

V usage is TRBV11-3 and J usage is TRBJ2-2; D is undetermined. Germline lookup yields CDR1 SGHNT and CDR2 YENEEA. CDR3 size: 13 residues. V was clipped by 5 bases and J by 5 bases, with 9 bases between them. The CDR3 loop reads CASSPAMTGELFF. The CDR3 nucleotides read TGTGCCAGCAGCCCTGCGATGACCGGGGAGCTGTTTTTT.

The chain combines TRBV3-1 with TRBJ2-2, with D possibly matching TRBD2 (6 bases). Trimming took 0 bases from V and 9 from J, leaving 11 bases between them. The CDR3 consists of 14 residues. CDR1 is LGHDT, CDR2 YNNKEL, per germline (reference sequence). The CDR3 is CASSQDPGGRELFF. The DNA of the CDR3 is TGTGCCAGCAGCCAAGATCCGGGCGGGAGGGAGCTGTTTTTT.

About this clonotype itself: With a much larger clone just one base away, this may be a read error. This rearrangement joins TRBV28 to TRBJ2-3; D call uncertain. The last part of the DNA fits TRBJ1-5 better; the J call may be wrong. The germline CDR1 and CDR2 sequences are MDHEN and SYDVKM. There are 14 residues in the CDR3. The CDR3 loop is CASSLTVLTDTQHF. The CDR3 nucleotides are TGTGCCAGCAGTTTAACTGTGCTCACAGATACGCAGCATTTT.

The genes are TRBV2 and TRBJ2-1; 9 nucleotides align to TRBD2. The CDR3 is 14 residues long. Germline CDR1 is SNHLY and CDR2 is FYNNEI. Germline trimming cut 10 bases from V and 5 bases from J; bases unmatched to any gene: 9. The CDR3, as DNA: TGTGCCACACACCTGGGACTAGCTAACAATGAGCAGTTCTTC. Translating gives CATHLGLANNEQFF.

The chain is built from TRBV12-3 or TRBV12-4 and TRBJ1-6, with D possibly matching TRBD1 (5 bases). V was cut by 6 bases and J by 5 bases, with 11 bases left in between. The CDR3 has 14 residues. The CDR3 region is CASSLGPNNSPLHF. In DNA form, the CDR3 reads TGTGCCAGCAGCCTGGGGCCTAATAATTCACCCCTCCACTTT.

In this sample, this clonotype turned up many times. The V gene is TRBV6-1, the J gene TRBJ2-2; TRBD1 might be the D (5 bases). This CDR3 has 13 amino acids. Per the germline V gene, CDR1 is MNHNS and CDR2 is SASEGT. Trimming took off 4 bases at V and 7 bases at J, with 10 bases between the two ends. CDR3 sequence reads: CASSARGGGELFF. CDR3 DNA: TGTGCCAGCAGTGCTAGGGGCGGCGGGGAGCTGTTTTTT.

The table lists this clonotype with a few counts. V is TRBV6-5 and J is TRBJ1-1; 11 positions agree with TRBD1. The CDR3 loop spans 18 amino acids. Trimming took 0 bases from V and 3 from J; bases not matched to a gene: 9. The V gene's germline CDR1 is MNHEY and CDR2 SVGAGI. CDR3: CASSYSLGTGGRDTEAFF. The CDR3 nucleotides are TGTGCCAGCAGTTACTCCCTCGGGACAGGGGGTCGGGACACTGAAGCTTTCTTT.

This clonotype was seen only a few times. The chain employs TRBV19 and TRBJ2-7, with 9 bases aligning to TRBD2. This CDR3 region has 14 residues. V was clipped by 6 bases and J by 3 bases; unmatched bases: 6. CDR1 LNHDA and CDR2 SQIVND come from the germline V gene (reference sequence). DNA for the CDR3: TGTGCCAGTAGCAACGAACTAGCGGGCTACGAGCAGTACTTC. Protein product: CASSNELAGYEQYF.

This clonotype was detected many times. CDR3 bases: TGTGCCAGCAGTTTAGTCCAACTAGCGTCTTCCCCAGGGAGCAATGAGCAGTTCTTC. It yields the protein CASSLVQLASSPGSNEQFF. The chain links TRBV12-3 or TRBV12-4 to TRBJ2-1, with 7 nucleotides matching TRBD2. This CDR3 has 19 residues. Germline trimming cut 1 base from V and 6 bases from J; bases unmatched to any gene: 18.

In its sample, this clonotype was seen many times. The CDR3 coding sequence is TGTGCCAGCAGCTTAACTAGGGAATCCTACGAGCAGTACTTC. As protein: CASSLTRESYEQYF. The rearrangement uses TRBV11-3 and TRBJ2-7; perhaps TRBD2 as D (5 bases). This CDR3 is 14 amino acids long. CDR1 is SGHNT and CDR2 is YENEEA in the germline V gene. Deletions cut 2 bases from V and 1 base from J, with 9 bases between.

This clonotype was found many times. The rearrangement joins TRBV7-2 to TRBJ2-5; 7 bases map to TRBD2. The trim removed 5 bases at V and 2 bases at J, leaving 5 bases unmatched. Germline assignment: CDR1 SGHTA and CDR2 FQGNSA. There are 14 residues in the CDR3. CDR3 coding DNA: TGTGCCAGCAGCCCACTAGCGCTGCAAGAGACCCAGTACTTC. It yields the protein CASSPLALQETQYF.

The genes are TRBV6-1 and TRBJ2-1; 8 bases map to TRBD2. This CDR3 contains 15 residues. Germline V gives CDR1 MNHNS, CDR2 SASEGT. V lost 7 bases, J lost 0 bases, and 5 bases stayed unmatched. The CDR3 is CASIPLAGSYNEQFF. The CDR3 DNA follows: TGTGCCAGCATCCCCCTAGCGGGCTCCTACAATGAGCAGTTCTTC.

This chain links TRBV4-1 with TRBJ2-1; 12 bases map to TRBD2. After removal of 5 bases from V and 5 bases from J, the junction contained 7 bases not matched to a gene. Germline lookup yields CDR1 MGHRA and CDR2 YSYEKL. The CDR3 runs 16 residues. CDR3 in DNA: TGCGCCAGCAGCTCGACTAGCGGGAGATCGGACAATGAGCAGTTCTTC. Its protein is CASSSTSGRSDNEQFF.

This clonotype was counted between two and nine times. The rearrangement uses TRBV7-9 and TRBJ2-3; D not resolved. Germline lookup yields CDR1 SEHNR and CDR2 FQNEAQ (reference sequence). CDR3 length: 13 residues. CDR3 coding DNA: TGTGCGAGAGTTCCAGTCCGCACAGATACGCAGTATTTT. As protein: CARVPVRTDTQYF.

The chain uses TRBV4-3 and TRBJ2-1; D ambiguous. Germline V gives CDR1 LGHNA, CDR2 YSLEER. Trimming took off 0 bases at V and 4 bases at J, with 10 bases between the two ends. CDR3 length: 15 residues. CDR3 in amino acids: CASSQDVTLYNEQFF. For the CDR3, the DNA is TGCGCCAGCAGCCAAGATGTGACCCTGTACAATGAGCAGTTCTTC.

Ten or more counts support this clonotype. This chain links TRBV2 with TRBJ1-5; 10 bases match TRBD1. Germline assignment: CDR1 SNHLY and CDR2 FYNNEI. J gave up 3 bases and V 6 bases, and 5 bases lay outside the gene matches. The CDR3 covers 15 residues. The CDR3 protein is CASRGDRGLNQPQHF. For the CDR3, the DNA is TGTGCCAGCAGGGGGGACAGGGGACTCAATCAGCCCCAGCATTTT. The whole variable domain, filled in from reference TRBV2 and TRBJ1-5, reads EPEVTQTPSHQVTQMGQEVILRCVPISNHLYFYWYRQILGQKVEFLVSFYNNEISEKSEIFDDQFSVERPDGSNFTLKIRSTKLEDSAMYFCASRGDRGLNQPQHFGDGTRLSIL.

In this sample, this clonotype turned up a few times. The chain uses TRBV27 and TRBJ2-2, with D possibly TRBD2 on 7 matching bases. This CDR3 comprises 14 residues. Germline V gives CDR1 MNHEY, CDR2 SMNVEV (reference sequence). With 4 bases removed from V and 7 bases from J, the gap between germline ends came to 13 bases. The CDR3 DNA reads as TGTGCCAGCAGTTGGCGCGGGGGCGGCGGGGAGCTGTTTTTT. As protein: CASSWRGGGGELFF.

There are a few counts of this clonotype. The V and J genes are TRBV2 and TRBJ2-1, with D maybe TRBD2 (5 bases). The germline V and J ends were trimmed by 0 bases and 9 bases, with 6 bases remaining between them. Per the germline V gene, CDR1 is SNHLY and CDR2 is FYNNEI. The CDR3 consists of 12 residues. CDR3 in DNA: TGTGCCAGCAGTGAAGCGGGAGTTGAGCAGTTCTTC. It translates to CASSEAGVEQFF. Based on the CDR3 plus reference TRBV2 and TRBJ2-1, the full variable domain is EPEVTQTPSHQVTQMGQEVILRCVPISNHLYFYWYRQILGQKVEFLVSFYNNEISEKSEIFDDQFSVERPDGSNFTLKIRSTKLEDSAMYFCASSEAGVEQFFGPGTRLTVL.

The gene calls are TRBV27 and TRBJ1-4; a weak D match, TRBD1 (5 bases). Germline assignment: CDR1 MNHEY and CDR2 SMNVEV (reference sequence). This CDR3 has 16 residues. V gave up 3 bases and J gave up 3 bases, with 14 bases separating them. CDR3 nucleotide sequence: TGTGCCAGCAGTTTTGACAGTACCACGTCTAATGAAAAACTGTTTTTT. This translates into CASSFDSTTSNEKLFF.

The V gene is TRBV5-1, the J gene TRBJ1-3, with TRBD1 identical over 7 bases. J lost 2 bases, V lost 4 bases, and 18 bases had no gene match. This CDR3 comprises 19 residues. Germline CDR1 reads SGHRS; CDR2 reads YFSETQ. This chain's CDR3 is CASSPWTGSNLGPGNTIYF. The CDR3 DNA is TGCGCCAGCAGCCCCTGGACAGGATCTAATCTGGGGCCTGGAAACACCATATATTTT.